Detailed here is one TCR beta chain. The antigen remains undetermined. Method: immunoSEQ multiplex PCR; TCRdb's copy keeps in-frame clones and lacks some. Counted here are 62,000 or so clones, around 98% occurring once; the ten biggest clones make up 0.34%. CD4+CD25+CD127- Tregs, CD4+CD25- non-Tregs, CD4 and CD8 cells were sorted. Regulatory T cells were sorted from thawed PBMCs rested overnight at 37°C with around 200 IU/ml IL-2. The data belong to a study of Tregs in tolerant kidney transplant recipients. This CDR3 region has 16 residues. J gave up 7 bases and V 0 bases, and 4 bases lay outside the gene matches. Germline V gene lookup returns CDR1 SGHNT and CDR2 YYREEE (reference sequence). General study findings and limits: Activated donor B cell expansion appeared to reveal the most relevant donor-specific TCRbeta repertoire. Validation in larger populations is needed because few patients were studied.

Sequencing was performed on Tregs from blood, taken before the transplant. The genes are TRBV5-4 and TRBJ2-3; TRBD2 agrees at 14 bases. The TCR comes from a human donor who received a combined kidney and bone marrow transplant. The CDR3 region is CASSLAGTSGRYTQYF. CDR3 DNA: TGTGCCAGCAGCTTGGCGGGGACTAGCGGGAGATATACGCAGTATTTT. The variable domain in full, completed from reference TRBV5-4 and TRBJ2-3, reads ETGVTQSPTHLIKTRGQQVTLRCSSQSGHNTVSWYQQALGQGPQFIFQYYREEENGRGNFPPRFSGLQFPNYSSELNVNALELDDSALYLCASSLAGTSGRYTQYFGPGTRLTVL.